Reported below is one T cell receptor beta chain. No antigen is known for it. Base qualities are not recorded, but no much larger clone differs from it by a single base. Sequences SGHRS (CDR1) and YFSETQ (CDR2) are obtained from the germline V gene. Trimming takes 0 bases from V and 1 base from J, and the germline ends sit 8 bases apart. Counted from cysteine to phenylalanine, this CDR3 has 14 amino acids. CDR3 DNA only is kept here, 42 bases in frame from base 1. In Seattle, one collaborating source enrolled patients while the infection was active and tracked those patients longitudinally over the course of disease. Whole blood was collected in K2EDTA tubes by collaborating institutions according to the institutions' own protocols. For TCRbeta analysis, collaborator samples were shipped as frozen whole blood, as isolated PBMCs, or as DNA extracted from either sample type. The immunoSEQ Assay, a bias-controlled multiplex PCR, was used to amplify TCRbeta CDR3 regions from genomic DNA. The original methods were these. The number of nucleated cells in each sample was estimated by amplification of reference gene primers within the assay. To quantify the absolute abundance of each unique TCRbeta CDR3 rearrangement, sequence reads were collapsed and filtered. For each sample, productive Simpson clonality was calculated as the square root of Simpson's diversity index over productive rearrangements. In TCRdb, the immuneACCESS table is reduced to in-frame sequences with V and J assigned. These tables do not hold every clone; where another copy was compared, an unresolved V gene accounts for under half, and the others remain unexplained. D and trimming come from the DNA, and the V and J calls and clone size come from that table. The table for this sample lists 250,000 to 350,000 clones; less than 85% of them were counted only once. The ten largest account for approximately 1.5% of the sample.

These data originate in a study of blood T cell repertoires in COVID-19 (dated by TCRdb to 2018 to 2021). Regarding the study in general: Samples covering the acute and convalescent phases of COVID-19 were provided by collaborators in the United States, Italy and Spain. The material from the prospective study consisted of cDNA or gDNA derived from T cells, B-cell-depleted T cells, or PBMCs. The samples were drawn from the first 160 participants of the ongoing ImmuneRACE study and from 950 to 1,500 subjects provided by 6 global collaborators. The repertoires were released in a freely available public database intended as a resource for research on the immune response to SARS-CoV-2. A de-identified subject ID, COVID-19 status, age in years and sex were almost always included in the sample metadata. Where available, HLA class I and class II types were obtained from metadata supplied by the sample provider rather than from assay-based typing. Subjects who had been exposed to COVID-19, were actively infected with it, or had recovered from it provided the deeply sampled blood TCRbeta repertoires that made up the dataset.

Points the paper makes about the study in general: The amount of clinical and demographic metadata varied by source and participant and was provided uncurated.

This receptor chain uses TRBV5-1 and TRBJ2-7, with the D gene not confidently named. This receptor was identified in a human donor with COVID-19, enrolled during active disease. The donor label of this sample is uncertain. The sample consisted of peripheral blood. The nucleotides are TGCGCCAGCAGCTTGGACAGTGTTTCCTACGAGCAGTACTTC. The translation is CASSLDSVSYEQYF.